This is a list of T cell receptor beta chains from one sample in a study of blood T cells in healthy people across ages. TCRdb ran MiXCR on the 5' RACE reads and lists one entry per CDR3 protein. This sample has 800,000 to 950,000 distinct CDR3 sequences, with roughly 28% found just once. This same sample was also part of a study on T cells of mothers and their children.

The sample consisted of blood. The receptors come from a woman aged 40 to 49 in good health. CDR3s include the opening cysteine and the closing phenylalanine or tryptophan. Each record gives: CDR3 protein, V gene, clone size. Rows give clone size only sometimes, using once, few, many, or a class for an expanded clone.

CDR3aa: CASSAWRGEQFF
v_gene: TRBV13
abundance: NA

CDR3aa: CAISDDLLGDYEQYF
v_gene: TRBV10-3
abundance: NA

CDR3aa: CASSLERGGAVDTQYF
v_gene: TRBV11-2
abundance: NA

CDR3aa: CASSLVQGDTEAFF
v_gene: TRBV5-1
abundance: NA

CDR3aa: CATSSGTGGIRAGYTF
v_gene: TRBV12-3/TRBV12-4
abundance: many

CDR3aa: CASSFQGHDQPQHF
v_gene: TRBV28
abundance: NA

CDR3aa: CASSPRGGSMNTEAFF
v_gene: TRBV6-6
abundance: NA

CDR3aa: CASSIDVPYTEAFF
v_gene: TRBV19
abundance: NA

CDR3aa: CSAGDRINIQYF
v_gene: TRBV20-1
abundance: few

CDR3aa: CASSDRDTNAEAFF
v_gene: TRBV11-3
abundance: NA

CDR3aa: CASSLGQLGDTQYF
v_gene: TRBV5-1
abundance: NA

CDR3aa: CASSDGADPDTQYF
v_gene: TRBV6-4
abundance: many

CDR3aa: CASSRTRSTGETQFF
v_gene: TRBV5-1
abundance: NA

CDR3aa: CSATQGAKNIQYF
v_gene: TRBV29-1
abundance: NA

CDR3aa: CASSKPSRKNIQYF
v_gene: TRBV19
abundance: NA

CDR3aa: CASSQEPGGGGTDTQYF
v_gene: TRBV4-3
abundance: once

CDR3aa: CASSETGTHLQETQYF
v_gene: TRBV7-9
abundance: many

CDR3aa: CASRGDRSYGYTF
v_gene: TRBV2
abundance: few

CDR3aa: CASSPDTYGVKNIQYF
v_gene: TRBV25-1
abundance: many

CDR3aa: CASTRTSGGRTDTQYF
v_gene: TRBV6-6
abundance: few

CDR3aa: CASSLWGPGANVLTF
v_gene: TRBV27
abundance: NA

CDR3aa: CASGGDGTDTQYF
v_gene: TRBV6-6
abundance: NA

CDR3aa: CASSPGSNYGYTF
v_gene: TRBV19
abundance: many

CDR3aa: CASSPDRLGETQYF
v_gene: TRBV27
abundance: few

CDR3aa: CAISEDTGSSYEQYF
v_gene: TRBV10-3
abundance: many

CDR3aa: CASRPGQSSPLHF
v_gene: TRBV28
abundance: few

CDR3aa: CSARKLAASSYEQYF
v_gene: TRBV20-1
abundance: NA

CDR3aa: CASSLETQNTEAFF
v_gene: TRBV5-1
abundance: NA

CDR3aa: CASSQDPGGVGRPQHF
v_gene: TRBV4-2
abundance: NA

CDR3aa: CSASSSGVRLGTYNSPLHF
v_gene: TRBV20-1
abundance: many

CDR3aa: CASSLGFRPTNEKLFF
v_gene: TRBV7-2
abundance: few

CDR3aa: CASSPGTGEAFF
v_gene: TRBV18
abundance: NA

CDR3aa: CACAGRNYEQYF
v_gene: TRBV2
abundance: NA

CDR3aa: CASSGTEDFEAFF
v_gene: TRBV21-1
abundance: once

CDR3aa: CATSRDINTEAFF
v_gene: TRBV15
abundance: NA

CDR3aa: CASRRDREKLFF
v_gene: TRBV7-9
abundance: NA

CDR3aa: CASSVYGGSYEQYF
v_gene: TRBV12-3/TRBV12-4
abundance: NA

CDR3aa: CASSLEGKRGTDTQYF
v_gene: TRBV5-1
abundance: NA

CDR3aa: CASSQVNRVVGYTF
v_gene: TRBV14
abundance: NA

CDR3aa: CASSARRDPRYEQYF
v_gene: TRBV5-1
abundance: few

CDR3aa: CSAIPVGQTFQGTQYF
v_gene: TRBV20-1
abundance: few

CDR3aa: CASSQQGASYNEQFF
v_gene: TRBV19
abundance: few

CDR3aa: CASSSQLLRDRGHEQYF
v_gene: TRBV7-2
abundance: many

CDR3aa: CASSRGGQGYEQYF
v_gene: TRBV7-6
abundance: many

CDR3aa: CASSSTMGLAGANSGNEQYF
v_gene: TRBV7-3
abundance: NA

CDR3aa: CSAREKGQLSNQPQHF
v_gene: TRBV20-1
abundance: NA

CDR3aa: CASRGLGSWGIDTQYF
v_gene: TRBV4-1
abundance: NA